The 14 T cell receptor beta chains given below trace back to one sample, sequenced in a study of beta chain features in type 1 diabetes. Expressed TCRB transcripts were sequenced because the entire RNA isolate underwent reverse transcription. This table comes from immunoSEQ multiplex PCR, and its TCRdb copy is limited to in-frame clones, with some not included. The table includes under 150,000 clones, roughly 10% detected once. Findings and limits, study-wide: Shortening that was moderate but significant affected the TCRB CDR3s of Type 1 diabetes patients in all four CD4+ subsets.

Antigens of these TCRs are unknown. The sequenced sample consisted of central memory CD4+ T cells from blood. These receptors all stem from a man aged 30 to 39 with type 1 diabetes.

The chain joins TRBV18 to TRBJ2-6; D perhaps matches TRBD1 (6 bases). V lost 2 bases and J 9 bases, leaving 14 bases between the germline ends. The CDR3 loop spans 15 amino acids. Germline CDR1 is KGHSH and CDR2 is LQKENI. CDR3 DNA sequence: TGTGCCAGCTCACCAGGACAGCTCCAATTCAACGTCCTGACTTTC. Translating gives CASSPGQLQFNVLTF.

This clone was counted many times. CDR3 amino acids: CASSPRQADTQYF. CDR3 DNA: TGTGCCAGCAGCCCCCGGCAGGCCGATACGCAGTATTTT. V is TRBV7-2 and J is TRBJ2-3; no clear D gene. The V end was cut by 5 bases, the J end by 6 bases, with 12 bases between. Germline CDR1 is SGHTA and CDR2 is FQGNSA. This CDR3 comprises 13 residues.

The rearrangement links TRBV9 to TRBJ2-7; 8 bases are a match to TRBD2. This CDR3 comprises 16 residues. J gave up 9 bases and V 0 bases, and 14 bases lay outside the gene matches. Germline CDR1 reads SGDLS; CDR2 reads YYNGEE. CDR3 loop: CASSVARLAGGLGQYF. The CDR3 bases are TGTGCCAGCAGCGTAGCTCGGCTAGCGGGCGGTCTTGGGCAGTACTTC.

This clone turned up a few times. This chain connects TRBV4-2 to TRBJ1-2; tentatively, D is TRBD1 (5 bases). The length of the CDR3 is 14 residues. V was trimmed by 1 base and J by 8 bases, leaving 14 bases between them. The V gene's germline CDR1 is LGHNA and CDR2 YNFKEQ. The CDR3 reads CASSQAWGERGYTF. The CDR3 region has the DNA TGTGCCAGCAGCCAAGCGTGGGGGGAGCGCGGCTACACCTTC.

The chain carries TRBV7-4 and TRBJ2-7; weak D call: TRBD2 (5 bases). Germline lookup yields CDR1 SGHVT and CDR2 SQSDAQ. The CDR3 runs to 14 residues. V lost 5 bases to trimming and J lost 5 bases, with 16 bases between them. This CDR3 reads CASSPQEVMHEQYF. CDR3 sequence (DNA): TGTGCCAGCAGCCCCCAGGAGGTTATGCACGAGCAGTACTTC.

This clone has more than one count but fewer than ten. The CDR3: CASSFWAALGTQYF. For the CDR3, the DNA is TGTGCCAGCAGCTTCTGGGCAGCCTTGGGGACCCAGTACTTC. This rearrangement joins TRBV11-2 to TRBJ2-5; no clear D gene. This CDR3 has 14 amino acids. V gave up 3 bases and J gave up 7 bases, with 15 bases separating them. Germline V gene lookup returns CDR1 SGHAT and CDR2 FQNNGV. Combining the CDR3 with reference TRBV11-2 and TRBJ2-5 gives the whole variable domain EAGVAQSPRYKIIEKRQSVAFWCNPISGHATLYWYQQILGQGPKLLIQFQNNGVVDDSQLPKDRFSAERLKGVDSTLKIQPAKLEDSAVYLCASSFWAALGTQYFGPGTRLLVL.

The rearrangement uses TRBV30 and TRBJ2-1; 10 nucleotides match TRBD2. The CDR3 extends over 14 amino acids. Losses at the gene ends were 8 bases for V and 4 bases for J; bases not matched to a gene: 8. Germline V lookup: CDR1 GTSNPN, CDR2 SVGIG (reference sequence). CDR3 DNA: TGTGCCGGAAAAACTAGCGGGGCATACAATGAGCAGTTCTTC. This gives the protein CAGKTSGAYNEQFF.

The genes are TRBV7-9 and TRBJ1-5, with D possibly matching TRBD1 (5 bases). This CDR3 has 13 residues. Trimming shortened V by 5 bases and J by 6 bases, and 11 bases separated the two germline ends. The germline CDR1 and CDR2 sequences are SEHNR and FQNEAQ (reference sequence). The CDR3 reads CASSVGHFQPQHF. The CDR3 DNA reads TGTGCCAGCAGCGTCGGACACTTTCAGCCCCAGCATTTT.

This clone was counted between two and nine times. The chain recombines TRBV5-6 with TRBJ2-3, with D possibly matching TRBD2 (5 bases). CDR1 and CDR2 (germline): SGHDT, YYEEEE. This CDR3 has 14 residues. Trimming left V 4 bases short and J 4 bases short, with 13 bases between. CDR3 region: CASSNQGGSDTQYF. CDR3 bases: TGTGCCAGCAGCAACCAAGGAGGATCAGATACGCAGTATTTT.

The gene calls are TRBV7-8 and TRBJ1-6, with D possibly matching TRBD1 (6 bases). V shed 3 bases and J shed 16 bases, with 13 bases lying between them. The germline gives CDR1 SGHVS, CDR2 FQNEAQ. This CDR3 spans 12 amino acids. The CDR3 nucleotides read TGTGCCAGCAGCTTCCCACAGGGCCCTCTCCACTTT. This gives the protein CASSFPQGPLHF.

There are a few counts of this clone. The chain combines TRBV6-5 with TRBJ2-7; 11 bases map to TRBD1. The length of the CDR3 is 15 residues. V lost 0 bases to trimming and J lost 5 bases; unmatched junction nucleotides: 3. CDR1 and CDR2 from the germline V gene are MNHEY and SVGAGI. CDR3 sequence: CASSYSPGQGDEQYF. CDR3 bases: TGTGCCAGCAGTTACTCGCCGGGACAGGGGGACGAGCAGTACTTC.

This clone appeared a few times. This chain connects TRBV7-6 to TRBJ2-5, with D perhaps TRBD1 (5 bases). V was cut by 3 bases and J by 0 bases, with 11 bases left in between. This CDR3 is built from 15 residues. Germline loops: CDR1 SGHVS, CDR2 FNYEAQ. The CDR3 bases are TGTGCCAGCAGCTTTTCGCAGGGCTACCAAGAGACCCAGTACTTC. Protein product: CASSFSQGYQETQYF.

This clone turned up a few times. The rearrangement joins TRBV2 to TRBJ1-5; D call uncertain. This CDR3 spans 11 amino acids. V was trimmed by 6 bases and J by 5 bases, leaving 5 bases between them. Germline V gives CDR1 SNHLY, CDR2 FYNNEI. CDR3 sequence (DNA): TGTGCCAGCAGCTATGATCAGCCCCAGCATTTT. This encodes CASSYDQPQHF. The full variable domain, completed using reference TRBV2 and TRBJ1-5, is EPEVTQTPSHQVTQMGQEVILRCVPISNHLYFYWYRQILGQKVEFLVSFYNNEISEKSEIFDDQFSVERPDGSNFTLKIRSTKLEDSAMYFCASSYDQPQHFGDGTRLSIL.

The table lists this clone with a few counts. The chain employs TRBV6-5 and TRBJ1-5, with a tentative D call TRBD1 (6 bases). This CDR3 contains 15 residues. Per the germline V gene, CDR1 is MNHEY and CDR2 is SVGAGI. Between the trimmed V and J ends, which lost 6 bases and 5 bases, there was a span of 17 bases. The CDR3 DNA reads TGTGCCAGCAGACGAGCGGACAGTGACGATCAGCCCCAGCATTTT. This gives the protein CASRRADSDDQPQHF.